This TCR beta chain was found in a study of vaccination effects on CD4 cells after COVID-19. General study findings and limits: Small numbers of convalescent patients limited the study. It also lacked early post-infection timepoints.

This CDR3 comprises 14 residues. Trimming removed 6 bases from V and 0 bases from J, with 8 bases in between. Germline CDR1 is MNHEY and CDR2 is SVGAGI. Cultured cells yielded isolated CD4+ T cells after less than 11 days. As concerns this clone: What it recognizes is unknown.

Only in-frame clones appear in the TCRdb table, and some are missing; sequencing was by immunoSEQ multiplex PCR. The data hold tens of thousands of clones, with roughly 82% observed a single time. The source is a human donor who received a COVID-19 vaccine. The sample was CD4+ T cells from PBMCs cultured without peptide, taken before COVID-19 vaccination. This sequence joins TRBV6-5 and TRBJ2-2; perhaps TRBD1 as D (6 bases). The CDR3 nucleotides are TGTGCCAGCAGAAACAGGGCGAACACCGGGGAGCTGTTTTTT. This gives the protein CASRNRANTGELFF.